These 14 T cell receptor beta chains originate from one sample sequenced in a study of vaccination and CD4 T cells after COVID-19. No cognate antigen is known for these TCRs. Researchers used the Oncomine TCR Beta short-read assay to sequence DNA from cultured CD4+ T cells. TCRdb reprocessed the PCR reads via MiXCR and lists one record per CDR3 protein. Here the sample spans 11,000 to 15,000 distinct CDR3 sequences, about three fifths being singletons. Treatment given: roughly nine-day PBMC culture with coronavirus spike peptide pools or control peptides (ViraFEST assay). The material sequenced was CD4+ T cells from blood, cultured in vitro. These receptors came from a human donor who had recovered from COVID-19.

This clonotype was seen a few times. The CDR3 DNA is TGTGCCAGCAGCCCAACCCCCTACGAGCAGTACTTC. Translated: CASSPTPYEQYF. V usage is TRBV7-9 and J usage is TRBJ2-7; unclear D gene. Looked up from germline, CDR1 is SEHNR and CDR2 is FQNEAQ (reference sequence). The CDR3 is 12 residues long. V was trimmed by 5 bases and J by 2 bases, leaving 7 bases between them.

The chain is built from TRBV20-1 and TRBJ1-1; D not certain. The CDR3 spans 11 residues. Between the trimmed V and J ends, which lost 3 bases and 0 bases, there was a span of 2 bases. Germline CDR1 DFQATT, CDR2 SNEGSKA (reference sequence). The CDR3 region is CSARVNTEAFF. CDR3 nucleotides: TGCAGTGCTAGGGTGAACACTGAAGCTTTCTTT.

The V call is TRBV15, the J call TRBJ2-3; no reliable D call. Germline V lookup: CDR1 LNHNV, CDR2 YYDKDF (reference sequence). The CDR3 consists of 18 residues. V was clipped by 0 bases and J by 0 bases, with 16 bases between them. The CDR3 DNA is TGTGCCACCAGCAGAGATCGGTCCGGCGGTCCGAGCACAGATACGCAGTATTTT. Residues: CATSRDRSGGPSTDTQYF.

The J gene is TRBJ2-5, the V gene TRBV20-1; 14 bases fit TRBD2. Unmatched junction bases numbered 9, after V lost 5 bases and J lost 1 base. Germline V lookup: CDR1 DFQATT, CDR2 SNEGSKA (reference sequence). The CDR3 runs 17 residues. CDR3 DNA sequence: TGCAGTGCTGAGGGGACTAGCGGGAGCCAACTCCAAGAGACCCAGTACTTC. This translates into CSAEGTSGSQLQETQYF.

This clonotype showed up just a few times. The chain links TRBV6-1 to TRBJ2-1; perhaps TRBD2 as D (6 bases). Germline loops: CDR1 MNHNS, CDR2 SASEGT. The CDR3 extends over 12 amino acids. V was cut by 10 bases and J by 4 bases, with 11 bases left in between. CDR3 region: CATHGGYNEQFF. CDR3 bases: TGTGCCACCCATGGGGGGTACAATGAGCAGTTCTTC.

For the CDR3, the DNA is TGTGCCAGCAGCCGTGTCCCCATTAATCAGCCCCAGCATTTT. This gives the protein CASSRVPINQPQHF. This rearrangement joins TRBV7-2 to TRBJ1-5; D gene ambiguous. The CDR3 consists of 14 residues. Germline V CDR1 and CDR2: SGHTA, FQGNSA. The V end was cut by 5 bases, the J end by 4 bases, with 12 bases between.

The J gene is TRBJ2-3, the V gene TRBV2; D is perhaps TRBD1 or TRBD2 (5 bases each). The CDR3 length is 14 residues. Deletions cut 6 bases from V and 2 bases from J, with 12 bases between. From germline, CDR1 is SNHLY and CDR2 FYNNEI. CDR3 nucleotides: TGTGCCAGCAGCCTCGAGGGGTACACAGATACGCAGTATTTT. The encoded protein is CASSLEGYTDTQYF.

In DNA, the CDR3 is TGCAGCGGGCTGGGGGGGGAAGAGACCCAGTACTTC. It is translated as CSGLGGEETQYF. This sequence joins TRBV29-1 and TRBJ2-5, with 7 bases lining up with TRBD2. This CDR3 spans 12 amino acids. J was trimmed by 3 bases and V by 7 bases; bases with no gene match: 5. From germline, CDR1 is SQVTM and CDR2 ANQGSEA.

This clonotype appeared once. This rearrangement joins TRBV7-2 to TRBJ2-3; TRBD1 is a possible D gene (6 bases). Between the trimmed V and J ends, which lost 5 bases and 7 bases, there was a span of 22 bases. This CDR3 spans 16 amino acids. In germline, CDR1 is SGHTA, CDR2 FQGNSA. CDR3 bases: TGTGCCAGCAGCCCCGTGGGTGGGGGCGGGCGGTATACGCAGTATTTT. Translation: CASSPVGGGGRYTQYF. Filled out from reference TRBV7-2 and TRBJ2-3, the complete variable domain reads GAGVSQSPSNKVTEKGKDVELRCDPISGHTALYWYRQSLGQGLEFLIYFQGNSAPDKSGLPSDRFSAERTGGSVSTLTIQRTQQEDSAVYLCASSPVGGGGRYTQYFGPGTRLTVL.

CDR3 DNA: TGCGCCAGCAGCCTAGCCCTAACGTCAAGAGGGAACACTGAAGCTTTCTTT. Translation: CASSLALTSRGNTEAFF. The gene calls are TRBV4-1 and TRBJ1-1; D remains unclear. This CDR3 has 17 amino acids. Per the germline V gene, CDR1 is MGHRA and CDR2 is YSYEKL. V was cut by 4 bases and J by 1 base, with 19 bases left in between.

J is TRBJ1-1 and V is TRBV27; 7 nucleotides align to TRBD1. The germline V gene has CDR1 MNHEY and CDR2 SMNVEV (reference sequence). The CDR3 loop spans 16 amino acids. The J segment lost 2 bases and the V segment lost 4 bases, leaving 10 bases of the junction unmatched. The chain's CDR3 is CASSSLTRDRNTEAFF. The CDR3 DNA reads as TGTGCCAGCAGTTCACTAACCCGGGACAGAAACACTGAAGCTTTCTTT.

V is TRBV6-1 and J is TRBJ2-1; 10 positions agree with TRBD2. Germline CDR1 MNHNS, CDR2 SASEGT. V shed 5 bases and J 7 bases; nucleotides not matched to a gene: 11. CDR3 size: 16 residues. CDR3 coding DNA: TGTGCCAGCAGTCCCCCACTAGCGGGATATGGGAATGAGCAGTTCTTC. As protein: CASSPPLAGYGNEQFF.

A single count supports this clonotype. The gene calls are TRBV11-3 and TRBJ2-3; D may match TRBD1 or TRBD2 (5 bases each). The CDR3 is made up of 15 amino acids. Germline-derived CDR1 and CDR2 are SGHNT and YENEEA. V dropped 1 base and J dropped 2 bases, with 10 bases sitting between them. CDR3 residues: CASSLGGAYTDTQYF. CDR3 DNA: TGTGCCAGCAGCTTAGGAGGGGCCTACACAGATACGCAGTATTTT.

The genes are TRBV15 and TRBJ1-1; 8 bases fit TRBD1. Germline V gene lookup returns CDR1 LNHNV and CDR2 YYDKDF (reference sequence). With V trimmed by 2 bases and J by 7 bases, 12 bases remained unmatched. The CDR3 is 16 amino acids. CDR3: CATSRSLSQGASEAFF. In nucleotides, the CDR3 is TGTGCCACCAGCAGAAGTCTATCCCAGGGGGCAAGTGAAGCTTTCTTT.